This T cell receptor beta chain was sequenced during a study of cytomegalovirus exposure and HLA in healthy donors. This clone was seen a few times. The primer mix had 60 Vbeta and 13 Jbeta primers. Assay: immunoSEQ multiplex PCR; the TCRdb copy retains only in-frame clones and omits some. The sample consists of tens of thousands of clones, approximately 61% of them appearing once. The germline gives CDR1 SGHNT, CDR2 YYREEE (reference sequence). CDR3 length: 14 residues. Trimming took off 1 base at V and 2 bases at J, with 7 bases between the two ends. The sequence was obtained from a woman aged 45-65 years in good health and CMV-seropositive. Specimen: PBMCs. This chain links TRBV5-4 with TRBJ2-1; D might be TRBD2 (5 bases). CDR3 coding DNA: TGTGCCAGCAGCTTGAGCGGCCCCTACAATGAGCAGTTCTTC. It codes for CASSLSGPYNEQFF.